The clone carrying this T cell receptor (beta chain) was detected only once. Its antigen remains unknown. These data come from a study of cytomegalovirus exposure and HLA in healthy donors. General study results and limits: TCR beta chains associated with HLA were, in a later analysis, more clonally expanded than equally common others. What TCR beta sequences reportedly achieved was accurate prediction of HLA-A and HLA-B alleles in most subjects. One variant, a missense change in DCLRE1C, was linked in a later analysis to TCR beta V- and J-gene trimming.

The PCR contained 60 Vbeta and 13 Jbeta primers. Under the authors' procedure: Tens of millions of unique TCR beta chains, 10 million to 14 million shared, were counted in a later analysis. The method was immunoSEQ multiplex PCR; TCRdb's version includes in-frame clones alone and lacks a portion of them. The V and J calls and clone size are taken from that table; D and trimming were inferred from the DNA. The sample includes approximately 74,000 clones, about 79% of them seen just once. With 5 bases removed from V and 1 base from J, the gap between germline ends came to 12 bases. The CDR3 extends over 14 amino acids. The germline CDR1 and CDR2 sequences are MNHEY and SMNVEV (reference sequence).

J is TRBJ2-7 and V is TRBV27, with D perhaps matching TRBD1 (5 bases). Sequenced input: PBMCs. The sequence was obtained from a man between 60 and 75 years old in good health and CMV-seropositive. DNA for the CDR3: TGTGCCAGCAGTCCGCTGACAGAGTCCTACGAGCAGTACTTC. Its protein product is CASSPLTESYEQYF.